This TCR beta chain was sequenced for a study of post-analysis software for immune sequencing data. Study-level results: Significantly lower normalized Chao1 diversity was found in patients with multiple sclerosis relative to controls. Patients had higher frequencies than controls of a handful of TRBV segments, including TRBV5-6, TRBV5-1 and TRBV20-1.

The CDR3 length is 14 residues. V lost 0 bases and J 4 bases, leaving 7 bases between the germline ends. Germline lookup yields CDR1 LNHNV and CDR2 YYDKDF (reference sequence). As regards this clonotype: Its antigen is currently unknown.

Unique molecular identifiers were carried by the TCR beta cDNA libraries. TCRdb passed the PCR reads through MiXCR, listing each CDR3 protein once. The sample consists of around 180,000 distinct CDR3 sequences, approximately 31% of them appearing once. V and J are TRBV15 and TRBJ1-5; no definite D call. The receptor's source is a girl aged 10 to 17 with multiple sclerosis. The sample consisted of blood. Here the CDR3 reads CATSRDLGNQPQHF. CDR3 nucleotide sequence: TGTGCCACCAGCAGAGACTTGGGAAATCAGCCCCAGCATTTT. The full variable domain, completed using reference TRBV15 and TRBJ1-5, is DAMVIQNPRYQVTQFGKPVTLSCSQTLNHNVMYWYQQKSSQAPKLLFHYYDKDFNNEADTPDNFQSRRPNTSFCFLDIRSPGLGDTAMYLCATSRDLGNQPQHFGDGTRLSIL.